This TCR beta chain was obtained from a study of post-analysis software for immune sequencing data. Study details: The patients showed relapsing-remitting, secondary progressive and progressive-relapsing multiple sclerosis courses.

The CDR3 loop spans 20 amino acids. CDR1 is MNHNS and CDR2 is SASEGT in the germline V gene. V was pared by 7 bases and J by 13 bases, with 27 bases of the junction left unmatched. Presence of unique molecular identifiers characterized the TCR beta cDNA libraries. One entry per CDR3 protein, called by TCRdb with MiXCR from the PCR reads. Found here are hundreds of thousands of distinct CDR3 sequences, around 50% of them singletons; the top ten hold approximately 4.2%. Study observations and caveats: Patients carried five TRBV segments more frequently than controls did, and TRBV5-6, TRBV5-1 and TRBV20-1 were among them. Among multiple sclerosis patients, normalized Chao1 diversity was significantly below that of controls.

For this clonotype: Its antigen is undetermined.

The material sequenced was blood. The rearrangement links TRBV6-1 to TRBJ2-4; 14 bases align to TRBD2. The receptor comes from a girl aged 10 to 17 with multiple sclerosis. CDR3 nucleotides: TGTGCCAGCACCGGGACTAGCGGGAGCCGCGGATCCTTGGGAACCGCAGAGCAGTACTTC. It is translated as CASTGTSGSRGSLGTAEQYF.